This T cell receptor (beta chain) was documented in a study of T cell responses to AZD1222 COVID-19 vaccine. The study's findings and limits: Clonal diversity may have been underestimated in mostly white British donors.

The V gene end was trimmed by 3 bases and the J gene end by 5 bases; junction bases not matched to a gene: 4. Germline values: CDR1 LGHNA, CDR2 YNFKEQ. The CDR3 has 14 residues. Comments on this clone: What it recognizes is unknown.

Only in-frame clones appear in the TCRdb table, and some are missing; sequencing was by immunoSEQ multiplex PCR. Seen here are approximately 200,000 clones, 91% observed once, and the top ten hold under 4%. V usage is TRBV4-2 and J usage is TRBJ2-5, with 9 bases aligning to TRBD1. This receptor was identified in an adult who received the AZD1222 COVID-19 vaccine. The sample in question was peripheral blood, obtained 28 days after the second AZD1222 dose. CDR3 protein: CASSQGQGSETQYF. CDR3 bases: TGTGCCAGCAGCCAGGGACAGGGATCCGAGACCCAGTACTTC.